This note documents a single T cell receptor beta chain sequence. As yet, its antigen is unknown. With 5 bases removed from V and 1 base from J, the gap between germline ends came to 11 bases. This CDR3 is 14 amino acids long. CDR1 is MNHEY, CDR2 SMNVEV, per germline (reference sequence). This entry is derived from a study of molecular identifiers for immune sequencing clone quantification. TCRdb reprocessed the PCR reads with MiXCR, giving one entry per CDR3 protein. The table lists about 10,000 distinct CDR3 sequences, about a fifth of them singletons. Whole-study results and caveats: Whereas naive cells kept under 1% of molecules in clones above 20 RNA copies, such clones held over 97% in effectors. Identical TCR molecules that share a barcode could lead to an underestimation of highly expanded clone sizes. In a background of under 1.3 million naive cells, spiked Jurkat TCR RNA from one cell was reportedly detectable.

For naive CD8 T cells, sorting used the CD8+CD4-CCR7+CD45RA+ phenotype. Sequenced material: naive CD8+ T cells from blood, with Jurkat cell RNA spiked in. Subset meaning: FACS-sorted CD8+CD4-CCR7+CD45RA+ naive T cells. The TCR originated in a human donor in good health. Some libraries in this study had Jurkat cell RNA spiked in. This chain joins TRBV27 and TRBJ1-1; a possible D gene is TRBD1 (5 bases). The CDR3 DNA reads TGTGCCAGCAGTCTGCGGGGCCCGAACACTGAAGCTTTCTTT. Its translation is CASSLRGPNTEAFF.